Listed below are T cell receptor beta chains from one sample, sequenced in a study of blood T cell repertoires in COVID-19. The protocol was immunoSEQ multiplex PCR, while the TCRdb copy is restricted to in-frame clones and leaves out a portion. The sample shows around 300,000 clones, roughly nine tenths of them seen only once. Sequencing was carried out using PBMCs or T cells enriched from blood (not recorded which). These receptors were collected from a woman aged 45-60 years who had recovered from COVID-19. Both conserved end residues are part of each CDR3. A D gene is named only where the DNA matches it firmly. Expanded clones are given a class, and other clones once, few, many or no size at all.

D	V	J	size	CDR3	DNA
.	TRBV5-4	TRBJ2-1	once	CASSSEGTSYNEQFF	TGTGCCAGCAGCTCGGAGGGTACGTCCTACAATGAGCAGTTCTTC
TRBD1	TRBV27	TRBJ1-5	.	CASRPQGNNQPQHF	TGTGCCAGCAGACCACAGGGGAACAATCAGCCCCAGCATTTT
TRBD1	TRBV14	TRBJ1-1	.	CASSRRQGVNTEAFF	TGTGCCAGCAGCCGTCGACAGGGGGTGAACACTGAAGCTTTCTTT
.	TRBV19	TRBJ1-6	.	CATKSPGSYNSPLHF	TGTGCCACCAAATCGCCGGGTTCCTATAATTCACCCCTCCACTTT
TRBD1	TRBV7-2	TRBJ2-1	.	CASLPGGSYNEQFF	TGTGCCAGCCTACCAGGGGGCTCCTACAATGAGCAGTTCTTC
TRBD2	TRBV5-1	TRBJ2-1	.	CASSFATSGSHEQFF	TGCGCCAGCAGCTTCGCGACTAGCGGGAGCCATGAGCAGTTCTTC
.	TRBV6-2/TRBV6-3	TRBJ1-3	once	CASSYLTGASGNTIYF	TGTGCCAGCAGTTACCTTACAGGAGCCTCTGGAAACACCATATATTTT
TRBD1	TRBV4-3	TRBJ2-3	.	CASSLDRSITDTQYF	TGCGCCAGCAGCCTGGACAGGTCAATCACAGATACGCAGTATTTT
TRBD1	TRBV5-8	TRBJ1-5	.	CASTLQGNQPQHF	TGTGCCAGCACCCTACAGGGGAATCAGCCCCAGCATTTT
.	TRBV29-1	TRBJ1-2	.	CSVEGGGNGYTF	TGCAGCGTTGAGGGAGGGGGGAACGGCTACACCTTC
TRBD1	TRBV4-3	TRBJ1-4	few	CASSQNPYRGGEKLFF	TGCGCCAGCAGCCAAAATCCGTACAGGGGAGGTGAAAAACTGTTTTTT
TRBD1	TRBV10-3	TRBJ1-2	.	CAISESSETGGAYGYTF	TGTGCCATCAGTGAGTCGTCCGAGACAGGGGGCGCGTATGGCTACACCTTC
.	TRBV29-1	TRBJ1-1	.	CSVAYPTGNTEAFF	TGCAGCGTAGCTTACCCGACAGGGAACACTGAAGCTTTCTTT
TRBD2	TRBV3-1/TRBV3-2	TRBJ2-1	.	CASSQDRTSGRAGNEQFF	TGTGCCAGCAGCCAAGATCGCACTAGCGGGAGGGCCGGTAATGAGCAGTTCTTC
TRBD2	TRBV4-3	TRBJ2-4	.	CASSQEASGKNIQYF	TGCGCCAGCAGCCAAGAGGCTAGCGGGAAAAACATTCAGTACTTC
TRBD1	TRBV18	TRBJ2-7	.	CASSPSTGNYEQYF	TGTGCCAGCTCACCCTCGACAGGGAACTACGAGCAGTACTTC
TRBD2	TRBV6-5	TRBJ2-7	.	CASSLRLAGDEQYF	TGTGCCAGCAGTCTACGACTAGCGGGAGACGAGCAGTACTTC
.	TRBV30	TRBJ2-7	.	CAWSVSRPYEQYF	TGTGCCTGGAGTGTAAGCAGGCCCTACGAGCAGTACTTC
.	TRBV7-7	TRBJ1-1	.	CATARDMNTEAFF	TGTGCTACCGCGCGAGACATGAACACTGAAGCTTTCTTT
TRBD2	TRBV9	TRBJ2-1	.	CASSGTGTSGNNEQFF	TGTGCCAGCAGCGGAACCGGGACTAGCGGAAACAATGAGCAGTTCTTC
.	TRBV30	TRBJ1-2	.	CAWSPAGGSYDYTF	TGTGCCTGGAGCCCAGCGGGGGGATCATACGACTACACCTTC
.	TRBV6-1	TRBJ2-7	.	CASRARSSSYEQYF	TGTGCCAGCAGGGCACGCTCAAGCTCCTACGAGCAGTACTTC
.	TRBV10-3	TRBJ2-3	.	CAISASGTQSGTDTQYF	TGTGCCATCAGTGCGTCCGGGACTCAATCAGGCACAGATACGCAGTATTTT
TRBD2	TRBV19	TRBJ2-3	.	CASRGRGTDTQYF	TGTGCCAGTAGGGGGAGGGGCACAGATACGCAGTATTTT
TRBD2	TRBV5-5	TRBJ2-5	.	CASSLATGGQETQYF	TGTGCCAGCAGCTTGGCAACGGGGGGCCAAGAGACCCAGTACTTC
TRBD1	TRBV28	TRBJ1-1	.	CASRLGTENTEAFF	TGTGCCAGCAGGCTCGGGACAGAGAACACTGAAGCTTTCTTT
TRBD1	TRBV4-3	TRBJ2-7	.	CASSQSGTGFEQYF	TGCGCCAGCAGCCAATCCGGGACAGGGTTCGAGCAGTACTTC
.	TRBV15	TRBJ1-2	.	CATSPDKTYGYTF	TGTGCCACCAGCCCCGACAAAACCTATGGCTACACCTTC